A single sample gave rise to the 21 T cell receptor beta chains below, sequenced in a study of T cell responses to AZD1222 COVID-19 vaccine. The assay was immunoSEQ multiplex PCR, and TCRdb's table has in-frame clones only and misses some. The table includes roughly 83,000 clones, roughly 82% detected once. The source was peripheral blood, collected on day 0 of AZD1222 vaccination. Receptors were obtained from an adult in good health.

The V gene is TRBV2, the J gene TRBJ2-7; D gene ambiguous. The CDR3 is made up of 11 amino acids. The germline gives CDR1 SNHLY, CDR2 FYNNEI. V was clipped by 6 bases and J by 2 bases, with 5 bases between them. For the CDR3, the DNA is TGTGCCAGCAGCCCCCCCTACGAGCAGTACTTC. It yields the protein CASSPPYEQYF.

The table lists this clone with a count of one. V usage is TRBV6-5 and J usage is TRBJ1-2, with 9 bases that match TRBD1. Germline V gives CDR1 MNHEY, CDR2 SVGAGI. The trim removed 6 bases at V and 1 base at J, leaving 0 bases unmatched. The CDR3 consists of 13 residues. The CDR3 nucleotides are TGTGCCAGCAGGGGACAGGGTAACTATGGCTACACCTTC. This sequence encodes CASRGQGNYGYTF.

The chain has TRBV5-1 and TRBJ2-7; TRBD1 is a possible D gene (5 bases). The CDR3 consists of 16 residues. Trimming left V 4 bases short and J 0 bases short, with 17 bases between. Looked up from germline, CDR1 is SGHRS and CDR2 is YFSETQ. The CDR3 region is CASSEMPGRDSYEQYF. The DNA for the CDR3 is TGCGCCAGCAGCGAAATGCCAGGCAGGGACTCCTACGAGCAGTACTTC.

The chain carries TRBV11-2 and TRBJ2-5; tentatively, D is TRBD2 (5 bases). Trimming took 5 bases from V and 1 from J, leaving 14 bases between them. CDR3 length equals 15 residues. CDR1 and CDR2 from the germline V gene are SGHAT and FQNNGV. The CDR3 DNA is TGTGCCAGCAGCCACTCCCCAGCGGCCCAAGAGACCCAGTACTTC. Encoded protein: CASSHSPAAQETQYF.

The chain has TRBV18 and TRBJ1-1; D is unclear. Trimming left V 6 bases short and J 3 bases short, with 11 bases between. The CDR3 runs 13 residues. CDR1 is KGHSH and CDR2 is LQKENI in the germline V gene. CDR3 sequence reads: CASSRKSDTEAFF. The CDR3 DNA sequence: TGTGCCAGCTCCCGGAAGTCCGACACTGAAGCTTTCTTT.

The rearrangement joins TRBV19 to TRBJ1-5; no clear D gene. V shed 7 bases and J shed 6 bases, with 19 bases lying between them. The CDR3 sequence is 15 residues long. Germline CDR1 LNHDA, CDR2 SQIVND (reference sequence). The CDR3 DNA is TGTGCCAGTACCGCCCGAGACGTCATACGTCAGCCCCAGCATTTT. As protein: CASTARDVIRQPQHF.

V is TRBV9 and J is TRBJ2-3; no clear D gene. V lost 0 bases, J lost 3 bases, and 11 bases lay in between. This CDR3 region has 15 residues. CDR1 is SGDLS and CDR2 is YYNGEE in the germline V gene. Here the CDR3 DNA reads TGTGCCAGCAGCGTAGAGGGTAGAAATACAGATACGCAGTATTTT. Its translation is CASSVEGRNTDTQYF.

The chain carries TRBV12-5 and TRBJ1-5, with D hard to call. V was trimmed by 1 base and J by 4 bases, leaving 2 bases between them. The CDR3 length is 12 residues. The germline gives CDR1 LGHNT, CDR2 FRNRAP. CDR3 in amino acids: CASGLANQPQHF. In DNA form, the CDR3 reads TGTGCTAGTGGTTTGGCGAATCAGCCCCAGCATTTT. The variable domain in full, with the rest retrieved from reference TRBV12-5 and TRBJ1-5, is DARVTQTPRHKVTEMGQEVTMRCQPILGHNTVFWYRQTMMQGLELLAYFRNRAPLDDSGMPKDRFSAEMPDATLATLKIQPSEPRDSAVYFCASGLANQPQHFGDGTRLSIL.

J is TRBJ1-4 and V is TRBV24-1; 7 bases are shared with TRBD1. The CDR3 totals 15 residues. V lost 4 bases, J lost 4 bases, and 5 bases stayed unmatched. Germline V CDR1 and CDR2: KGHDR, SFDVKD. DNA of the CDR3: TGTGCCACCAGTGACCCCACAGGGGATAATGAAAAACTGTTTTTT. The encoded protein is CATSDPTGDNEKLFF.

CDR3 sequence (DNA): TGTGCCAGCAGCCGCCTGGGAGGGCTTGAGGAGCCTTTCTTT. The encoded protein is CASSRLGGLEEPFF. This rearrangement joins TRBV27 to TRBJ1-1; D gene ambiguous. CDR3 size: 14 residues. V was clipped by 6 bases and J by 12 bases, with 23 bases between them. Germline CDR1 MNHEY, CDR2 SMNVEV (reference sequence).

V gene TRBV3-1 (or the pseudogene TRBV3-2) combines with J gene TRBJ2-1, with 10 bases identical to TRBD2. Germline V gene lookup returns CDR1 LGHDT and CDR2 YNNKEL (reference sequence). This CDR3 region has 16 residues. V dropped 4 bases and J dropped 1; count of bases not matched to a gene: 4. The CDR3 coding sequence is TGTGCCAGCAGCCGGGGACTAGCGTATTCCTACAATGAGCAGTTCTTC. Protein sequence: CASSRGLAYSYNEQFF.

J is TRBJ1-1 and V is TRBV4-1; D is uncertain. The CDR3 has 15 residues. Trimming pared 1 base from V and 5 bases from J, leaving 14 bases between. CDR1 MGHRA and CDR2 YSYEKL come from the germline V gene. CDR3 bases: TGCGCCAGCAGCCAAGCGGGGTCAGCACGGACTGAAGCTTTCTTT. Protein sequence: CASSQAGSARTEAFF.

Of note for this clone: The same CDR3 is also encoded by other DNA sequences in this sample. The V call is TRBV20-1, the J call TRBJ2-3; 15 bases map to TRBD2. Germline CDR1 is DFQATT and CDR2 is SNEGSKA (reference sequence). V dropped 3 bases and J dropped 4; count of bases not matched to a gene: 2. The CDR3 runs to 15 residues. The DNA of the CDR3 is TGCAGTGCTAGTGGACTAGCGGGAGGGGCAGATACGCAGTATTTT. Residues: CSASGLAGGADTQYF.

The V and J genes are TRBV19 and TRBJ2-6; D is ambiguous. The CDR3 has 17 residues. CDR1 and CDR2 (germline): LNHDA, SQIVND (reference sequence). The V end lost 1 base, the J end lost 0 bases, and 10 bases lay between the germline ends. Written as DNA, the CDR3 is TGTGCCAGTAGTATAGGAGTACGGGCCTCTGGGGCCAACGTCCTGACTTTC. Its protein product is CASSIGVRASGANVLTF.

The chain employs TRBV6-2 or TRBV6-3 and TRBJ2-5; 10 nucleotides agree with TRBD1. This CDR3 contains 15 residues. After removal of 2 bases from V and 3 bases from J, the junction contained 3 bases not matched to a gene. Per germline, CDR1 MNHEY and CDR2 SVGEGT. In nucleotides, the CDR3 is TGTGCCAGCAGTTACCGGGGGACAGGGGAAGAGACCCAGTACTTC. Its protein is CASSYRGTGEETQYF.

V gene TRBV7-2 combines with J gene TRBJ2-1; D ambiguous. This CDR3 is built from 11 residues. Trimming stripped 5 bases from V and 9 bases from J, with 8 bases between. Germline V CDR1 and CDR2: SGHTA, FQGNSA. CDR3 DNA: TGTGCCAGCAGCCTCGCCCGTGAGCAGTTCTTC. Protein product: CASSLAREQFF.

The chain recombines TRBV15 with TRBJ2-5, with TRBD1 identical over 10 bases. The CDR3 consists of 17 residues. CDR1 and CDR2 from the germline V gene are LNHNV and YYDKDF (reference sequence). Unmatched junction bases numbered 8, after V lost 1 base and J lost 3 bases. The CDR3 spells CATSRAASGTGEETQYF. CDR3 DNA: TGTGCCACCAGCAGAGCTGCGTCTGGGACAGGGGAAGAGACCCAGTACTTC.

V usage is TRBV7-9 and J usage is TRBJ1-4, with D possibly being TRBD1 (5 bases). This CDR3 has 15 amino acids. V lost 5 bases and J lost 8, with 18 bases in between. Germline CDR1 is SEHNR and CDR2 is FQNEAQ (reference sequence). CDR3 DNA sequence: TGTGCCAGCAGCGTATGGGGCGCCGGGGGAGAAAAACTGTTTTTT. This codes for CASSVWGAGGEKLFF.

The J gene is TRBJ1-1, the V gene TRBV27; unclear D gene. Trimming left V 2 bases short and J 3 bases short, with 10 bases between. The germline CDR1 and CDR2 sequences are MNHEY and SMNVEV (reference sequence). The CDR3 sequence is 14 residues long. The CDR3 DNA follows: TGTGCCAGCAGTTTACTAGGGAGGGACACTGAAGCTTTCTTT. It specifies CASSLLGRDTEAFF.

The rearrangement uses TRBV19 and TRBJ1-2; 7 nucleotides line up with TRBD1. Germline V gene lookup returns CDR1 LNHDA and CDR2 SQIVND (reference sequence). The CDR3 has 14 residues. J gave up 8 bases and V 8 bases, and 14 bases lay outside the gene matches. The chain's CDR3 is CASLLSPGTEGYTF. Written as DNA, the CDR3 is TGTGCCAGTCTCCTATCCCCCGGGACAGAAGGCTACACCTTC.

Within the sample, this clone is medium-sized (0.01 to 0.1%). The gene calls are TRBV7-2 and TRBJ1-2; no definite D call. The CDR3 has 14 residues. CDR1 and CDR2 (germline): SGHTA, FQGNSA. With 7 bases removed from V and 6 bases from J, the gap between germline ends came to 18 bases. The CDR3 nucleotides read TGTGCCAGCACCCCGGGCAGCTCTCCCCATGGCTACACCTTC. Residues: CASTPGSSPHGYTF.